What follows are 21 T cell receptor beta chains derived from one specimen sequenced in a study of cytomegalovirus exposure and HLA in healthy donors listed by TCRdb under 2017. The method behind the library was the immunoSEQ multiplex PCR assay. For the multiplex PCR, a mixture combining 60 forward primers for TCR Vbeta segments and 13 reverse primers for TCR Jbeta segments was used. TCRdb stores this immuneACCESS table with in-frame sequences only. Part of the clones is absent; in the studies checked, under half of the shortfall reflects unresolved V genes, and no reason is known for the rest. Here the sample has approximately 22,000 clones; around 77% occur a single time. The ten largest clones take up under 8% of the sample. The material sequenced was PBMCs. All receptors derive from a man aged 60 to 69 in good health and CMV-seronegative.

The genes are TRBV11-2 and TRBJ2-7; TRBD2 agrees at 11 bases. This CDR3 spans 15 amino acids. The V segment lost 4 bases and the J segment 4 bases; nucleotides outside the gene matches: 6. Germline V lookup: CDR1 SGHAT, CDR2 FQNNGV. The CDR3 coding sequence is TGTGCCAGCAGCTCTTATAGCGGGGGGGCGTACGAGCAGTACTTC. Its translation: CASSSYSGGAYEQYF. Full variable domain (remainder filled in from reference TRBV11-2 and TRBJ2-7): EAGVAQSPRYKIIEKRQSVAFWCNPISGHATLYWYQQILGQGPKLLIQFQNNGVVDDSQLPKDRFSAERLKGVDSTLKIQPAKLEDSAVYLCASSSYSGGAYEQYFGPGTRLTVT.

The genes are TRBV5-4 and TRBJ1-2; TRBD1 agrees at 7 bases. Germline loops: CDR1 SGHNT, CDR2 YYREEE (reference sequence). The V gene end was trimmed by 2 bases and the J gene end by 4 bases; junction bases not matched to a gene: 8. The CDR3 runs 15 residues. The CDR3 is CASSLRGGEIYGYTF. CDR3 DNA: TGTGCCAGCAGCTTACGAGGGGGCGAAATCTATGGCTACACCTTC.

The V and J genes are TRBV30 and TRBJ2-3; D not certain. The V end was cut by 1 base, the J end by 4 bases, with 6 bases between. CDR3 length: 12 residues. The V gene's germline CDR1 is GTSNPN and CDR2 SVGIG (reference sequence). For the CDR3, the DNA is TGTGCCTGGAGTGCCCTATCAGATACGCAGTATTTT. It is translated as CAWSALSDTQYF. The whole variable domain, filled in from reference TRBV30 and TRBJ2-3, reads SQTIHQWPATLVQPVGSPLSLECTVEGTSNPNLYWYRQAAGRGLQLLFYSVGIGQISSEVPQNLSASRPQDRQFILSSKKLLLSDSGFYLCAWSALSDTQYFGPGTRLTVL.

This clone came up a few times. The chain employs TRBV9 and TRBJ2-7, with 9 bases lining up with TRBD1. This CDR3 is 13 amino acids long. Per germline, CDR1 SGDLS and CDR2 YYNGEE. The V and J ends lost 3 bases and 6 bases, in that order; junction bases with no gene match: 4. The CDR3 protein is CASSGTGGAEQYF. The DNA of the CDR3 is TGTGCCAGCAGCGGAACAGGGGGCGCCGAGCAGTACTTC.

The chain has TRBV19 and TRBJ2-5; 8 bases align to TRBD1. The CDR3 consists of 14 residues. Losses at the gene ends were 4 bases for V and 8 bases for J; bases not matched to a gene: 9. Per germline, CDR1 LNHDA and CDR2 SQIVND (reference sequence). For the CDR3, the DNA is TGTGCCAGTAGTACCGGGACAGGCCTTTTTACCCAGTACTTC. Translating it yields CASSTGTGLFTQYF.

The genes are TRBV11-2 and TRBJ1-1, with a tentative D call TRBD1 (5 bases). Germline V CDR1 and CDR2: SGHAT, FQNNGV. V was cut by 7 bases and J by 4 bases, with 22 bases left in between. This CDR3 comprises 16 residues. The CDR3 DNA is TGTGCCAGCACTTCAGTAGGTACAGGAAGGCGCACTGAAGCTTTCTTT. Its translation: CASTSVGTGRRTEAFF.

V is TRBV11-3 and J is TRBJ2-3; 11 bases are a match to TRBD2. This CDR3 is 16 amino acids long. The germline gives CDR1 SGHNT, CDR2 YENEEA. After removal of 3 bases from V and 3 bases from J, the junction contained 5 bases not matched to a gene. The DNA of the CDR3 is TGTGCCAGCAGCTTCCTAGCGGGGGGCTCTACAGATACGCAGTATTTT. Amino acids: CASSFLAGGSTDTQYF.

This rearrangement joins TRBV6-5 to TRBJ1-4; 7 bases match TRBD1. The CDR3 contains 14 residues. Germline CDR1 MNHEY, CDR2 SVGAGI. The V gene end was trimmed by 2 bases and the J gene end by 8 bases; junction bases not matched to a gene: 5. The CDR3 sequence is CASSYDRRGEKLFF. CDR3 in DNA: TGTGCCAGCAGTTACGACCGCAGGGGGGAAAAACTGTTTTTT.

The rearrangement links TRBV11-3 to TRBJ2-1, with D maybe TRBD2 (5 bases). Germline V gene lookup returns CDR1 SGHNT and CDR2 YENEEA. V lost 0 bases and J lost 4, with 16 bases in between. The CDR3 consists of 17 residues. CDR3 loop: CASSLDRGSRAYNEQFF. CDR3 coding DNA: TGTGCCAGCAGCTTAGATCGCGGGTCTAGGGCTTACAATGAGCAGTTCTTC.

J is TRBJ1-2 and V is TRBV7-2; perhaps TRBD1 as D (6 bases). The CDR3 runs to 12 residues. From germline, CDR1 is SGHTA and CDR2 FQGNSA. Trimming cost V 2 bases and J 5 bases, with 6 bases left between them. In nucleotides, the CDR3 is TGTGCCAGCAGCTTAAGGGGGTATGGCTACACCTTC. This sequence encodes CASSLRGYGYTF.

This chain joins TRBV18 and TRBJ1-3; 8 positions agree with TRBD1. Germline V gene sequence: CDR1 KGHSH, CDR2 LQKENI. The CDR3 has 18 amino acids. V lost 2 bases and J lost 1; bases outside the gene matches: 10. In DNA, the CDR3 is TGTGCCAGCTCACCAGGACAGGGCGGACGGTCTTCTGGAAACACCATATATTTT. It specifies CASSPGQGGRSSGNTIYF.

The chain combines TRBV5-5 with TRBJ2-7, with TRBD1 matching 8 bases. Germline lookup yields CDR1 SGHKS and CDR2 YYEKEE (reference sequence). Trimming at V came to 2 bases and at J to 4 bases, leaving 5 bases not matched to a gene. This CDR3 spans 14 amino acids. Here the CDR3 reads CASSFQTGAYEQYF. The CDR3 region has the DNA TGTGCCAGCAGCTTCCAGACAGGGGCTTACGAGCAGTACTTC.

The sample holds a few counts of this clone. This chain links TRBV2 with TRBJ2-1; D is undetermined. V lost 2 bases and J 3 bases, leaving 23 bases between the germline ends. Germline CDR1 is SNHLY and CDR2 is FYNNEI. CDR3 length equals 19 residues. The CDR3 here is CASSEYRWAALSDYNEQFF. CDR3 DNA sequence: TGTGCCAGCAGTGAATACCGGTGGGCAGCCCTGTCTGACTACAATGAGCAGTTCTTC.

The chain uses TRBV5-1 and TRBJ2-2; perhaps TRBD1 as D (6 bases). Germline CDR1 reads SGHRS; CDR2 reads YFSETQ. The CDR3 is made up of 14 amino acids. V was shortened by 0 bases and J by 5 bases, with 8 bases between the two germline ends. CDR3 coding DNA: TGCGCCAGCAGCTTGGAGAGGGGGACCGGGGAGCTGTTTTTT. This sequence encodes CASSLERGTGELFF.

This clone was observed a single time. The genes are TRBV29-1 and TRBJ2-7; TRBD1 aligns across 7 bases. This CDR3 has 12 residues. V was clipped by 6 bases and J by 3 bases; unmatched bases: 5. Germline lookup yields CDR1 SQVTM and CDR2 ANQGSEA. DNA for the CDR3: TGCAGCGTGTTTACAGGGGTCTACGAGCAGTACTTC. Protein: CSVFTGVYEQYF.

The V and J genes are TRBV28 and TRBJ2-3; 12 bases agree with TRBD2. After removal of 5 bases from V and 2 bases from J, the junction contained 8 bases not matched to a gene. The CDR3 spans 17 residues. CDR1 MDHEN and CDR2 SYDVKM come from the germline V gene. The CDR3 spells CASSPLTSGGSTDTQYF. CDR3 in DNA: TGTGCCAGCAGTCCACTGACTAGCGGGGGATCCACAGATACGCAGTATTTT.

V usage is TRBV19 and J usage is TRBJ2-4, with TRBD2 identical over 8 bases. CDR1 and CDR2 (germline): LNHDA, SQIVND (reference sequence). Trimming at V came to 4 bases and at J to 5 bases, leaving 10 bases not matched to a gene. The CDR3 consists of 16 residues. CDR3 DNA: TGTGCCAGTAGTAAGACGGGAGGGGGGCCCCAAAACATTCAGTACTTC. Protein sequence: CASSKTGGGPQNIQYF.

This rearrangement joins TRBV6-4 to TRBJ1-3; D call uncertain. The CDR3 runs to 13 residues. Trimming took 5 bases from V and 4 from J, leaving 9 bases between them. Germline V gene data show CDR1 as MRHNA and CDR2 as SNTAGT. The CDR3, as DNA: TGTGCCAGCAGTCGGGATGCAGGAAACACCATATATTTT. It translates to CASSRDAGNTIYF.

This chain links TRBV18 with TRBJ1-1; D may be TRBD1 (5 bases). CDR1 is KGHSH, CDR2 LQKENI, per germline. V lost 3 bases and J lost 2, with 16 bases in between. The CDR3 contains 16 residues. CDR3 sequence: CASSPSGTGFNTEAFF. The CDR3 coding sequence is TGTGCCAGCTCACCCTCCGGAACAGGCTTTAACACTGAAGCTTTCTTT.

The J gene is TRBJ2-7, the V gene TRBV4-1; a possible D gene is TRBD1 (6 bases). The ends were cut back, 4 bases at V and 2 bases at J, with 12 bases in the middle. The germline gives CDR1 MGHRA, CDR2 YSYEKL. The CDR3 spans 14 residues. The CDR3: CASSRQDTAYEQYF. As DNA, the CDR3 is TGCGCCAGCAGCCGACAGGACACGGCCTACGAGCAGTACTTC.

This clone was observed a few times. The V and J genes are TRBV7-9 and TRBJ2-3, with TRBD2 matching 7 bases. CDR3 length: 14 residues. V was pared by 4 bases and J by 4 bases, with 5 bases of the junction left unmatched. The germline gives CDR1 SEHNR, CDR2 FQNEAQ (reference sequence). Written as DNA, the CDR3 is TGTGCCAGCAGCTGGGGACGGGGGGCAGATACGCAGTATTTT. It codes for CASSWGRGADTQYF.